Described below is a single T cell receptor beta chain sequence and its context. This CDR3 region has 14 residues. With 2 bases removed from V and 9 bases from J, the gap between germline ends came to 17 bases. The germline V gene has CDR1 MNHNS and CDR2 SASEGT. The source of the sample is a study of blood T cell repertoires in COVID-19. Measured with immunoSEQ multiplex PCR; TCRdb has only the in-frame clones, and not every one. This sample has tens of thousands of clones; about 87% occur once, and the top ten carry around 5.3%. This TCR derives from a man aged 50-59 years with active COVID-19. The sample was peripheral blood. The chain recombines TRBV6-1 with TRBJ2-7; possibly TRBD1 for D (5 bases). DNA for the CDR3: TGTGCCAGCAGTGAATATCTAGGGGCCCCATTGCAGTACTTC. Residues: CASSEYLGAPLQYF.